Shown below are 15 T cell receptor beta chains from a single sample sequenced in a study of early T cells in non-severe SARS-CoV-2 infection (dated by TCRdb to the early 2020s). Receptor libraries were prepared by 5' RACE. Sequenced on a NextSeq 500. The raw public data were reprocessed by TCRdb itself: fastp quality trimming at Q25, MiXCR clonotype calling, in-frame beta chains only. Under each unique CDR3 protein, matching rows form one entry showing the most common genes and DNA. The sample table contains fewer than 120,000 distinct CDR3 sequences; only one count was recorded for over 10% of them. The biggest ten clones account for less than 4.5% of the sample. The source material was whole blood, sampled at baseline. The receptor set was obtained from an adult who was a healthcare worker with PCR-confirmed SARS-CoV-2 infection or an uninfected control (not recorded which).

The chain employs TRBV5-1 and TRBJ1-2; D is undetermined. V was shortened by 0 bases and J by 2 bases, with 14 bases between the two germline ends. The germline CDR1 and CDR2 sequences are SGHRS and YFSETQ. This CDR3 comprises 16 residues. The CDR3: CASSLVAPGANYGYTF. The CDR3 DNA sequence: TGCGCCAGCAGCTTGGTGGCGCCAGGAGCGAACTATGGCTACACCTTC.

This chain joins TRBV5-1 and TRBJ2-1, with TRBD1 matching over 9 bases. This CDR3 has 16 residues. Germline CDR1 reads SGHRS; CDR2 reads YFSETQ. Germline trimming cut 4 bases from V and 7 bases from J; bases unmatched to any gene: 12. CDR3 sequence reads: CASSGGQGTDWNEQFF. CDR3 coding DNA: TGCGCCAGCAGCGGAGGACAGGGGACGGATTGGAATGAGCAGTTCTTC. The full variable domain, with the rest looked up from reference TRBV5-1 and TRBJ2-1, is KAGVTQTPRYLIKTRGQQVTLSCSPISGHRSVSWYQQTPGQGLQFLFEYFSETQRNKGNFPGRFSGRQFSNSRSEMNVSTLELGDSALYLCASSGGQGTDWNEQFFGPGTRLTVL.

This chain joins TRBV5-5 and TRBJ2-3, with D tentatively TRBD2 (6 bases). The CDR3 is made up of 15 amino acids. Deletions cut 0 bases from V and 2 bases from J, with 10 bases between. Germline V lookup: CDR1 SGHKS, CDR2 YYEKEE (reference sequence). CDR3 sequence reads: CASSLEGLVTDTQYF. The DNA of the CDR3 is TGTGCCAGCAGCTTGGAGGGACTTGTCACAGATACGCAGTATTTT.

There are a few counts of this clonotype. The J gene is TRBJ2-1, the V gene TRBV12-5; 7 bases are a match to TRBD1. V gave up 2 bases and J gave up 2 bases; unmatched junction bases: 6. CDR3 size: 16 residues. CDR1 LGHNT and CDR2 FRNRAP come from the germline V gene. This CDR3 reads CASGLSTGTAYNEQFF. The CDR3 DNA reads TGTGCTAGTGGTTTGTCTACCGGGACAGCCTACAATGAGCAGTTCTTC.

The rearrangement uses TRBV11-2 and TRBJ2-7; D tentatively reads TRBD1 or TRBD2 (6 bases each). This CDR3 region has 13 residues. Germline-derived CDR1 and CDR2 are SGHAT and FQNNGV. Trimming took off 5 bases at V and 6 bases at J, with 14 bases between the two ends. CDR3 in DNA: TGTGCCAGCAGCCCCCTCGGGGGCCTCGAGCAGTACTTC. This translates into CASSPLGGLEQYF.

A few counts support this clonotype. V gene TRBV18 combines with J gene TRBJ2-2; tentatively, D is TRBD1 or TRBD2 (5 bases each). The CDR3 has 14 amino acids. CDR1 is KGHSH and CDR2 is LQKENI in the germline V gene. V gave up 3 bases and J gave up 10 bases, with 15 bases separating them. The CDR3 loop reads CASSPRRGREELFF. The CDR3 bases are TGTGCCAGCTCACCCCGACGGGGCAGGGAGGAGCTGTTTTTT.

This clonotype was counted a few times. The V gene is TRBV29-1, the J gene TRBJ1-1; D ambiguous. The V end lost 5 bases, the J end lost 4 bases, and 17 bases lay between the germline ends. The CDR3 runs to 14 residues. Germline lookup yields CDR1 SQVTM and CDR2 ANQGSEA. CDR3 amino acids: CSVLSARAGTEAFF. The CDR3 DNA reads TGCAGCGTTCTAAGCGCGCGGGCAGGCACTGAAGCTTTCTTT.

The V and J genes are TRBV6-4 and TRBJ1-1; D is possibly TRBD1 (5 bases). V was shortened by 2 bases and J by 0 bases, with 7 bases between the two germline ends. The germline gives CDR1 MRHNA, CDR2 SNTAGT. CDR3 size: 14 residues. The CDR3 DNA is TGTGCCAGCAGTGACGGGGGAATGAACACTGAAGCTTTCTTT. It yields the protein CASSDGGMNTEAFF.

This clonotype occurred a few times. V is TRBV9 and J is TRBJ1-3; possible D gene TRBD1, 5 bases. V lost 0 bases, J lost 2 bases, and 12 bases lay in between. Germline V gives CDR1 SGDLS, CDR2 YYNGEE. CDR3 length: 16 residues. This CDR3 is CASSVDMGLTGNTIYF. The CDR3 DNA reads TGTGCCAGCAGCGTAGATATGGGGCTGACTGGAAACACCATATATTTT.

This clonotype has only a few counts. This chain links TRBV9 with TRBJ1-1; possible D gene TRBD1, 5 bases. Germline V lookup: CDR1 SGDLS, CDR2 YYNGEE. Between the trimmed V and J ends, which lost 3 bases and 5 bases, there was a span of 17 bases. The CDR3 is 15 amino acids. CDR3 sequence (DNA): TGTGCCAGCAGCGCAAAAGGAGGGGAGGAAACTGAAGCTTTCTTT. It is translated as CASSAKGGEETEAFF.

This clonotype was counted a few times. The rearrangement joins TRBV11-2 to TRBJ2-5; TRBD2 agrees at 10 bases. Germline V lookup: CDR1 SGHAT, CDR2 FQNNGV. The CDR3 runs 15 residues. V trimming: 3 bases; J trimming: 0 bases; junction bases outside the gene matches: 1. In nucleotides, the CDR3 is TGTGCCAGCAGCTTCGGACTAGCGGACCAAGAGACCCAGTACTTC. Its translation: CASSFGLADQETQYF.

There are many counts of this clonotype. The chain has TRBV6-1 and TRBJ1-6, with 10 bases fitting TRBD1. Germline values: CDR1 MNHNS, CDR2 SASEGT. J lost 9 bases, V lost 6 bases, and 11 bases had no gene match. The CDR3 has 16 amino acids. CDR3 DNA: TGTGCCAGCAGGGGGGACAGGGGTTTATTAGGTTCACCCCTCCACTTT. Its translation: CASRGDRGLLGSPLHF.

This clonotype was found a few times. The chain has TRBV19 and TRBJ1-5; a possible D gene is TRBD1 (6 bases). This CDR3 spans 16 amino acids. CDR1 is LNHDA, CDR2 SQIVND, per germline (reference sequence). V dropped 3 bases and J dropped 5 bases, with 17 bases sitting between them. Here the CDR3 reads CASSISPTGSYQPQHF. The CDR3 DNA reads TGTGCCAGTAGTATCTCACCGACAGGCAGCTATCAGCCCCAGCATTTT.

The chain employs TRBV14 and TRBJ1-1; D unresolved. CDR1 is SGHDN and CDR2 is FVKESK in the germline V gene. V was shortened by 2 bases and J by 0 bases, with 7 bases between the two germline ends. This CDR3 spans 14 amino acids. CDR3 in DNA: TGTGCCAGCAGCCAATTTGGGCTGAACACTGAAGCTTTCTTT. As protein: CASSQFGLNTEAFF. Variable domain in full (rest from reference TRBV14 and TRBJ1-1): EAGVTQFPSHSVIEKGQTVTLRCDPISGHDNLYWYRRVMGKEIKFLLHFVKESKQDESGMPNNRFLAERTGGTYSTLKVQPAELEDSGVYFCASSQFGLNTEAFFGQGTRLTVV.

This clonotype was seen a handful of times. The V and J genes are TRBV28 and TRBJ1-1, with a tentative D call TRBD1 (6 bases). The CDR3 is 14 amino acids. V was trimmed by 3 bases and J by 3 bases, leaving 11 bases between them. The germline gives CDR1 MDHEN, CDR2 SYDVKM. This chain's CDR3 is CASSFSRGYTEAFF. CDR3 nucleotide sequence: TGTGCCAGCAGTTTCAGCAGGGGCTACACTGAAGCTTTCTTT.